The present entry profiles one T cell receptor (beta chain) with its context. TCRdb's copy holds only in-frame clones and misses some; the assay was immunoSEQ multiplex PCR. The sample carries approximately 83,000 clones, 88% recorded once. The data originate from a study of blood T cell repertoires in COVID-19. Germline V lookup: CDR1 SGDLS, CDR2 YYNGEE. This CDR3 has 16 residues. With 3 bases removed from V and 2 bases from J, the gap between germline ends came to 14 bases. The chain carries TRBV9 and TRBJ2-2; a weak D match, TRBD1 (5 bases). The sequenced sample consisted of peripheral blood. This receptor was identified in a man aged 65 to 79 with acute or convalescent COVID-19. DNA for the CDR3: TGTGCCAGCAGCGCTTTGACAGTATCAAACACCGGGGAGCTGTTTTTT. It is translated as CASSALTVSNTGELFF.